The subject of this entry is one TCR beta chain. Its specificity is unknown. At the DNA level, this CDR3 is encoded by other sequences in the same sample as well. The data originate from a study of shared clonotypes between healthy human individuals. Findings and caveats of the study: The naive CD4 repertoires of a few donors were compared, and around 5% of clonotypes were shared.

Data came from immunoSEQ multiplex PCR; TCRdb stores just in-frame clones and leaves some out. The data contain a few hundred thousand clones, 96% of them singletons. The germline CDR1 and CDR2 sequences are GTSNPN and SVGIG (reference sequence). The CDR3 length is 15 residues. V shed 0 bases and J shed 4 bases, with 13 bases lying between them. Material: memory CD8+ T cells sorted from blood. The subset was: CD45RO+ cells pooled with CCR7-negative TemRA cells. The receptor was isolated from a man under 40 in good health. V usage is TRBV30 and J usage is TRBJ2-1, with D perhaps TRBD2 (6 bases). CDR3 sequence (DNA): TGTGCCTGGAGTGTACTCGGGGGTAGTTACAATGAGCAGTTCTTC. Protein: CAWSVLGGSYNEQFF. The whole variable domain, filled in from reference TRBV30 and TRBJ2-1, reads SQTIHQWPATLVQPVGSPLSLECTVEGTSNPNLYWYRQAAGRGLQLLFYSVGIGQISSEVPQNLSASRPQDRQFILSSKKLLLSDSGFYLCAWSVLGGSYNEQFFGPGTRLTVL.